The next 9 T cell receptor beta chains were all read from a single sample in a study of human T cells and chemical hapten exposure. TCRdb called the RACE reads again in MiXCR, with one record for every CDR3 protein. The sample yields 180,000 or so distinct CDR3 sequences, roughly 15% seen once. The time point: patch test 1, 2 weeks after DPC sensitization. Treatment meaning: therapeutic diphenylcyclopropenone sensitization with weekly scalp DPC. Sequenced material: whole blood, taken in connection with sensitization to the hapten diphenylcyclopropenone (DPC). The receptors originated from a woman aged 25-40 years with alopecia areata. Some clones in this sample may be carry-over from other donors' samples.

The chain is built from TRBV25-1 and TRBJ1-2, with 8 bases that match TRBD1. The CDR3 has 14 amino acids. After removal of 3 bases from V and 7 bases from J, the junction contained 7 bases not matched to a gene. The germline V gene encodes CDR1 MGHDK and CDR2 SYGVNS. Written as DNA, the CDR3 is TGTGCCAGCAGTGATACTCAGGGGGCCGGTGGCTACACCTTC. Protein product: CASSDTQGAGGYTF.

This clonotype came up a few times. The chain uses TRBV27 and TRBJ2-5; D is undetermined. Trimming removed 2 bases at V and 5 bases at J, with 9 bases between. This CDR3 is 13 amino acids long. CDR1 and CDR2 (germline): MNHEY, SMNVEV (reference sequence). CDR3 amino acids: CASSLQVWETQYF. The CDR3 coding sequence is TGTGCCAGCAGTTTACAGGTCTGGGAGACCCAGTACTTC.

This clonotype was detected many times. The chain uses TRBV14 and TRBJ1-2; 8 bases line up with TRBD1. The CDR3 is 15 residues long. The V and J ends lost 3 bases and 8 bases, in that order; junction bases with no gene match: 11. Germline V CDR1 and CDR2: SGHDN, FVKESK. The CDR3 region has the DNA TGTGCCAGCAGCCACGGACAGGGCGCGGCCCGAGGCTACACCTTC. Residues: CASSHGQGAARGYTF.

This clonotype was detected a few times. The genes are TRBV28 and TRBJ2-7; tentative D call: TRBD1 (6 bases). This CDR3 is 15 amino acids long. Germline V CDR1 and CDR2: MDHEN, SYDVKM. V was shortened by 2 bases and J by 7 bases, with 18 bases between the two germline ends. The DNA of the CDR3 is TGTGCCAGCAGTTTAAGGCCCCAGGGGAGAGGTGAGCAGTACTTC. Protein sequence: CASSLRPQGRGEQYF.

This rearrangement joins TRBV28 to TRBJ2-7, with D uncertain. This CDR3 region has 14 residues. V was pared by 7 bases and J by 0 bases, with 13 bases between. Germline assignment: CDR1 MDHEN and CDR2 SYDVKM. The CDR3 DNA follows: TGTGCCAGCACCGCCGGGCTCCCCTCCTACGAGCAGTACTTC. It yields the protein CASTAGLPSYEQYF.

This clonotype was counted a few times. The V call is TRBV20-1, the J call TRBJ2-7, with 9 bases lining up with TRBD2. Germline V gives CDR1 DFQATT, CDR2 SNEGSKA (reference sequence). V lost 4 bases to trimming and J lost 6 bases; unmatched junction nucleotides: 7. This CDR3 is built from 13 residues. CDR3 nucleotides: TGCAGTGCTATAAGGACTAGCGACGGCGAGCAGTACTTC. Amino acid sequence: CSAIRTSDGEQYF.

The CDR3: CASSQQPDRDNEQFF. The CDR3 DNA reads TGTGCCAGCAGCCAACAACCGGACAGGGACAATGAGCAGTTCTTC. V and J are TRBV4-2 and TRBJ2-1, with 8 bases aligning to TRBD1. The CDR3 is made up of 15 amino acids. With V trimmed by 2 bases and J by 5 bases, 5 bases remained unmatched. In germline, CDR1 is LGHNA, CDR2 YNFKEQ.

In its sample, this clonotype was seen a few times. The chain uses TRBV4-3 and TRBJ1-4; D remains unclear. Germline V gene sequence: CDR1 LGHNA, CDR2 YSLEER. Trimming removed 4 bases from V and 7 bases from J, with 19 bases in between. This CDR3 has 16 amino acids. The CDR3 nucleotides are TGCGCCAGCAGCCCCGACACCACTACCCGACGTGAAAAACTGTTTTTT. Encoded protein: CASSPDTTTRREKLFF.

This clonotype was detected a few times. J is TRBJ2-1 and V is TRBV5-1; D possibly corresponds to TRBD2 (6 bases). The CDR3 totals 14 residues. Germline CDR1 is SGHRS and CDR2 is YFSETQ. The V end lost 1 base, the J end lost 7 bases, and 12 bases lay between the germline ends. Written as DNA, the CDR3 is TGCGCCAGCAGCTTGCTTTCGGGAGCGAATGAGCAGTTCTTC. Translation gives CASSLLSGANEQFF.